The following is a TCR beta chain sequence with its context. The V and J ends lost 5 bases and 0 bases respectively, with 17 bases between them. The CDR3 has 17 amino acids. CDR1 is MNHEY, CDR2 SMNVEV, per germline (reference sequence). The data were obtained in a study of cytomegalovirus exposure and HLA in healthy donors. The PCR employed 60 Vbeta primers together with 13 Jbeta primers. Sequenced by immunoSEQ multiplex PCR; TCRdb stores in-frame clones only, minus some. The sample includes 250,000 to 300,000 clones, around nine tenths of them seen just once. The chain is built from TRBV27 and TRBJ2-1; D gene unclear. The receptor was derived from a girl aged 2 to 9 in good health and CMV-seronegative. The sequenced sample consisted of PBMCs. The chain's CDR3 is CASSTPSTLGSYNEQFF. DNA for the CDR3: TGTGCCAGCAGTACGCCGTCCACGCTCGGCTCCTACAATGAGCAGTTCTTC.